The text below deals with one TCR beta chain. The data are from a study of cytotoxic CD8 clonotypes in ibrutinib-treated CLL. The germline V and J ends were trimmed by 8 bases and 5 bases, with 12 bases remaining between them. The CDR3 sequence is 12 residues long. Per the germline V gene, CDR1 is LNHDA and CDR2 is SQIVND (reference sequence). Produced via immunoSEQ multiplex PCR; TCRdb's table is partial and in-frame only. The sample comprises some 98,000 clones, 70% to 85% of which are singletons, and 32% rests with the top ten. The chain joins TRBV19 to TRBJ2-5, with D perhaps given as TRBD1 or TRBD2 (5 bases each). The receptor's source is a human donor with chronic lymphocytic leukemia. This specimen was PBMCs, taken after 12 months of ibrutinib treatment. The CDR3 protein is CASGGARETQYF. CDR3 DNA: TGTGCCAGTGGGGGAGCAAGGGAGACCCAGTACTTC.